What follows are 20 T cell receptor beta chains derived from one specimen sequenced in a study of shared clonotypes between healthy human individuals. Sequencing used immunoSEQ multiplex PCR; TCRdb keeps in-frame clones, though not all of them. The sample records hundreds of thousands of clones, roughly 70% being singletons. What was sequenced was memory CD4+ T cells sorted from blood. As for subset: CD45RA-negative fraction. These receptor sequences come from a woman aged 30 to 39 in good health.

The genes are TRBV2 and TRBJ1-2; maybe TRBD1 (6 bases). The V end was cut by 7 bases, the J end by 2 bases, with 8 bases between. The germline V gene encodes CDR1 SNHLY and CDR2 FYNNEI. This CDR3 is 12 amino acids long. As DNA, the CDR3 is TGTGCCAGCAAGGACAGCAACTATGGCTACACCTTC. It encodes CASKDSNYGYTF.

As concerns this clone: The same CDR3 also results from other DNA sequences found in this sample. The rearrangement uses TRBV19 and TRBJ2-1; a weak D match, TRBD2 (6 bases). CDR3 length: 15 amino acids. The germline V gene has CDR1 LNHDA and CDR2 SQIVND (reference sequence). V lost 5 bases and J 5 bases, leaving 16 bases between the germline ends. The CDR3: CASSSRAGINNEQFF. CDR3 nucleotides: TGTGCCAGTAGTTCCAGGGCGGGAATCAACAATGAGCAGTTCTTC. Filled out from reference TRBV19 and TRBJ2-1, the complete variable domain reads DGGITQSPKYLFRKEGQNVTLSCEQNLNHDAMYWYRQDPGQGLRLIYYSQIVNDFQKGDIAEGYSVSREKKESFPLTVTSAQKNPTAFYLCASSSRAGINNEQFFGPGTRLTVL.

This chain connects TRBV10-3 to TRBJ1-1; no clear D. Germline CDR1 is ENHRY and CDR2 is SYGVKD. V was cut by 6 bases and J by 1 base, with 9 bases left in between. The CDR3 spans 13 residues. The DNA for the CDR3 is TGTGCCATCAGGCTCGCCACGAACACTGAAGCTTTCTTT. It is translated as CAIRLATNTEAFF.

The chain is built from TRBV27 and TRBJ2-7; the D gene is possibly TRBD1 (6 bases). The CDR3 sequence is 13 residues long. The V end was cut by 3 bases, the J end by 4 bases, with 10 bases between. The germline CDR1 and CDR2 sequences are MNHEY and SMNVEV (reference sequence). The CDR3 protein is CASSLGRGYEQYF. The CDR3 DNA reads as TGTGCCAGCAGTTTGGGCAGGGGATACGAGCAGTACTTC.

The chain has TRBV6-5 and TRBJ2-3, with unresolved D. Trimming stripped 0 bases from V and 7 bases from J, with 11 bases between. This CDR3 is 14 amino acids long. Germline V CDR1 and CDR2: MNHEY, SVGAGI. CDR3 sequence reads: CASSYSITQNTQYF. In DNA form, the CDR3 reads TGTGCCAGCAGTTACTCGATTACACAGAATACGCAGTATTTT.

The chain couples TRBV7-8 to TRBJ1-1; D is perhaps TRBD1 (6 bases). Between the trimmed V and J ends, which lost 5 bases and 3 bases, there was a span of 13 bases. Germline loops: CDR1 SGHVS, CDR2 FQNEAQ. The CDR3 extends over 14 amino acids. The CDR3 DNA reads TGTGCCAGCAGCCCACAGGGAGGGGACACTGAAGCTTTCTTT. Translated: CASSPQGGDTEAFF.

The chain joins TRBV19 to TRBJ1-2; D remains unclear. From germline, CDR1 is LNHDA and CDR2 SQIVND (reference sequence). CDR3 length: 14 residues. V lost 9 bases and J lost 3, with 17 bases in between. The CDR3: CASRDTSRDYGYTF. In DNA form, the CDR3 reads TGTGCCAGCCGTGACACTTCCCGAGACTATGGCTACACCTTC.

This clone has a single count. The rearrangement links TRBV5-1 to TRBJ1-3; 8 bases are a match to TRBD1. From germline, CDR1 is SGHRS and CDR2 YFSETQ. With V trimmed by 4 bases and J by 0 bases, 9 bases remained unmatched. The CDR3 loop spans 17 amino acids. The CDR3 loop reads CASSTAGTGNSGNTIYF. The CDR3 DNA is TGCGCCAGCAGCACAGCCGGGACAGGAAACTCTGGAAACACCATATATTTT.

The chain couples TRBV29-1 to TRBJ2-6; D not certain. V lost 7 bases and J 4 bases, leaving 8 bases between the germline ends. CDR1 and CDR2 (germline): SQVTM, ANQGSEA. The CDR3 sequence is 12 residues long. The CDR3 is CSADTGANVLTF. CDR3 sequence (DNA): TGCAGCGCTGATACAGGGGCCAACGTCCTGACTTTC.

The rearrangement links TRBV5-4 to TRBJ2-7; 14 nucleotides agree with TRBD2. This CDR3 comprises 16 residues. Germline V gives CDR1 SGHNT, CDR2 YYREEE (reference sequence). Trimming cost V 4 bases and J 3 bases; bases outside gene matches: 6. CDR3 amino acids: CASSRGLAGDLYEQYF. The CDR3 region has the DNA TGTGCCAGCAGCCGGGGACTAGCGGGAGATCTCTACGAGCAGTACTTC.

This clone was picked up many times. The V call is TRBV28, the J call TRBJ2-3, with D maybe TRBD2 (6 bases). V lost 5 bases to trimming and J lost 7 bases, with 19 bases between them. CDR1 and CDR2 from the germline V gene are MDHEN and SYDVKM. There are 15 residues in the CDR3. CDR3 residues: CASSQTGLQQYTQYF. The CDR3 coding sequence is TGTGCCAGCAGTCAAACGGGACTCCAACAGTATACGCAGTATTTT.

The chain links TRBV11-2 to TRBJ1-1, with D maybe TRBD1 (5 bases). Trimming took off 8 bases at V and 4 bases at J, with 11 bases between the two ends. This CDR3 has 12 amino acids. Germline CDR1 reads SGHAT; CDR2 reads FQNNGV. CDR3 sequence reads: CASGTDTTEAFF. Written as DNA, the CDR3 is TGTGCCAGCGGCACGGACACCACTGAAGCTTTCTTT.

This clone was found once. The chain recombines TRBV6-1 with TRBJ1-3; tentative D call: TRBD1 (5 bases). The ends were cut back, 4 bases at V and 0 bases at J, with 10 bases in the middle. This CDR3 region has 15 residues. The germline CDR1 and CDR2 sequences are MNHNS and SASEGT. CDR3 sequence: CASSATVSSGNTIYF. DNA for the CDR3: TGTGCCAGCAGTGCGACAGTTAGCTCTGGAAACACCATATATTTT.

This sequence joins TRBV7-2 and TRBJ1-1, with D possibly being TRBD1 (5 bases). The CDR3 spans 14 residues. V lost 4 bases, J lost 3 bases, and 12 bases lay in between. Germline-derived CDR1 and CDR2 are SGHTA and FQGNSA. In nucleotides, the CDR3 is TGTGCCAGCAGCTCGAGGGGAGGTCACACTGAAGCTTTCTTT. Protein: CASSSRGGHTEAFF.

The V and J genes are TRBV7-9 and TRBJ2-5; weak D call: TRBD1 (6 bases). Germline V CDR1 and CDR2: SEHNR, FQNEAQ (reference sequence). This CDR3 spans 13 amino acids. CDR3 protein: CVSNPQGRETQYF. The CDR3, as DNA: TGTGTCTCAAACCCACAGGGAAGAGAGACCCAGTACTTC.

The V and J genes are TRBV28 and TRBJ1-2, with TRBD1 matching 7 bases. J was trimmed by 8 bases and V by 4 bases; bases with no gene match: 13. The CDR3 consists of 15 residues. CDR1 and CDR2 from the germline V gene are MDHEN and SYDVKM. DNA of the CDR3: TGTGCCAGCAGTTCCCGCACAGGGGCCATGGGGGGCTACACCTTC. The encoded protein is CASSSRTGAMGGYTF.

On this clone: This CDR3 is also generated by other DNA sequences in the sample. The rearrangement links TRBV5-1 to TRBJ2-3; D not resolved. This CDR3 has 14 residues. Germline-derived CDR1 and CDR2 are SGHRS and YFSETQ. Trimming took 0 bases from V and 1 from J, leaving 6 bases between them. DNA of the CDR3: TGCGCCAGCAGCTTGGCGGGTGGCACAGATACGCAGTATTTT. This encodes CASSLAGGTDTQYF.

A single count supports this clone. V gene TRBV4-1 combines with J gene TRBJ1-4; 9 bases agree with TRBD1. The V and J ends lost 2 bases and 7 bases, in that order; junction bases with no gene match: 17. There are 19 residues in the CDR3. The germline CDR1 and CDR2 sequences are MGHRA and YSYEKL. CDR3 nucleotides: TGCGCCAGCAGCCAATACCCCTCGGACAGGGGATTCATGGGTGAAAAACTGTTTTTT. It codes for CASSQYPSDRGFMGEKLFF.

This rearrangement joins TRBV15 to TRBJ1-2, with D unresolved. The CDR3 is 13 residues long. CDR1 is LNHNV and CDR2 is YYDKDF in the germline V gene (reference sequence). Trimming pared 1 base from V and 5 bases from J, leaving 8 bases between. DNA of the CDR3: TGTGCCACCAGCAGAGCGCTAGTGTATGGCTACACCTTC. This translates into CATSRALVYGYTF.

The chain uses TRBV10-3 and TRBJ2-1; 7 nucleotides match TRBD2. The V and J ends lost 2 bases and 1 base, in that order; junction bases with no gene match: 8. Germline CDR1 reads ENHRY; CDR2 reads SYGVKD. The CDR3 totals 17 residues. Written as DNA, the CDR3 is TGTGCCATCAGTGAGCGCGGGAGCGGCGGTTCCTACAATGAGCAGTTCTTC. Its protein product is CAISERGSGGSYNEQFF.